These 25 T cell receptor beta chains originate from one sample sequenced in a study of T cell repertoires in cytomegalovirus infection. These receptors have no identified antigens. TCRdb re-called the reads through MiXCR, storing one row per CDR3 protein. The sample yields 110,000 or so distinct CDR3 sequences, 30% seen once. The input for sequencing was CD8+ T cells from cultured PBMCs, taken from culture after CMV antigen stimulation. The source of these receptors is a human donor in good health (CMV status not recorded). Some clones in this sample may be carry-over from other donors' samples.

The CDR3 nucleotides read TGCGCCAGCAGCCAAGGAGATGGGACCGCGAATTTCTATGGCTACACCTTC. Translated: CASSQGDGTANFYGYTF. The chain joins TRBV4-1 to TRBJ1-2, with a possible D match to TRBD1 (5 bases). This CDR3 is built from 17 residues. Per the germline V gene, CDR1 is MGHRA and CDR2 is YSYEKL. Deletions cut 1 base from V and 4 bases from J, with 19 bases between.

The chain uses TRBV7-6 and TRBJ1-2, with D unresolved. Per germline, CDR1 SGHVS and CDR2 FNYEAQ. The CDR3 is 12 residues long. Trimming removed 4 bases at V and 8 bases at J, with 11 bases between. The CDR3: CASSSSDGGYTF. The CDR3 bases are TGTGCCAGCAGCTCCTCTGATGGGGGCTACACCTTC.

The chain carries TRBV27 and TRBJ1-3; D uncertain. Germline V lookup: CDR1 MNHEY, CDR2 SMNVEV (reference sequence). CDR3 length: 16 residues. V lost 6 bases and J lost 3, with 18 bases in between. Here the CDR3 DNA reads TGTGCCAGCAGGGCAACGGCCCACCCCGTTGGAAACACCATATATTTT. It encodes CASRATAHPVGNTIYF.

The chain links TRBV6-5 to TRBJ2-2; the match to TRBD1 covers 8 bases. The CDR3 is 15 residues long. Looked up from germline, CDR1 is MNHEY and CDR2 is SVGAGI. The V and J ends lost 5 bases and 0 bases, in that order; junction bases with no gene match: 2. The CDR3 here is CASSLQGANTGELFF. CDR3 DNA sequence: TGTGCCAGCAGTCTACAGGGGGCGAACACCGGGGAGCTGTTTTTT.

The chain employs TRBV9 and TRBJ2-5, with a possible D match to TRBD2 (6 bases). Germline CDR1 reads SGDLS; CDR2 reads YYNGEE. The CDR3 totals 14 residues. The V and J ends lost 4 bases and 5 bases respectively, with 15 bases between them. The CDR3 sequence: CASSINSGDETQYF. CDR3 in DNA: TGTGCCAGCAGCATAAATTCGGGAGACGAGACCCAGTACTTC.

The chain uses TRBV20-1 and TRBJ2-2; unclear D gene. V gave up 6 bases and J gave up 7 bases, with 9 bases separating them. CDR3 length: 11 amino acids. In germline, CDR1 is DFQATT, CDR2 SNEGSKA (reference sequence). The CDR3 DNA reads TGCAGTGCCACCATGGGCGGGGAGCTGTTTTTT. Its protein product is CSATMGGELFF.

The V and J genes are TRBV27 and TRBJ1-5, with TRBD1 as a possible D gene (6 bases). V was clipped by 3 bases and J by 2 bases, with 14 bases between them. CDR3 length: 16 amino acids. CDR1 is MNHEY, CDR2 SMNVEV, per germline (reference sequence). The DNA for the CDR3 is TGTGCCAGCAGTTTCGTGGGGGGGGCTGGCAATCAGCCCCAGCATTTT. Translated, it gives CASSFVGGAGNQPQHF.

This clonotype was counted once. The chain couples TRBV7-4 to TRBJ2-5; 11 nucleotides align to TRBD2. The V segment lost 5 bases and the J segment 4 bases; nucleotides outside the gene matches: 3. Germline CDR1 and CDR2: SGHVT and SQSDAQ. CDR3 size: 14 residues. The CDR3 sequence: CASSGTSGVETQYF. The DNA of the CDR3 is TGTGCCAGCAGCGGGACTAGCGGAGTAGAGACCCAGTACTTC.

This clonotype has a handful of counts. V gene TRBV7-9 combines with J gene TRBJ2-3; 7 bases are shared with TRBD2. This CDR3 is built from 17 residues. V lost 3 bases to trimming and J lost 0 bases; unmatched junction nucleotides: 9. Germline V gene sequence: CDR1 SEHNR, CDR2 FQNEAQ (reference sequence). CDR3 amino acids: CASSFPVRGSSTDTQYF. The CDR3 DNA sequence: TGTGCCAGCAGCTTCCCGGTGCGGGGGTCGAGCACAGATACGCAGTATTTT. Full variable domain (outside the CDR3, taken from reference TRBV7-9 and TRBJ2-3): DTGVSQNPRHKITKRGQNVTFRCDPISEHNRLYWYRQTLGQGPEFLTYFQNEAQLEKSRLLSDRFSAERPKGSFSTLEIQRTEQGDSAMYLCASSFPVRGSSTDTQYFGPGTRLTVL.

This clonotype was seen at least ten times. The chain has TRBV12-3 or TRBV12-4 and TRBJ1-2; possibly TRBD1 for D (5 bases). This CDR3 comprises 14 residues. Deletions cut 5 bases from V and 6 bases from J, with 16 bases between. The CDR3 loop is CASSLGGPGDGYTF. The CDR3 nucleotides read TGTGCCAGCAGTCTCGGGGGTCCGGGAGATGGCTACACCTTC.

The genes are TRBV5-1 and TRBJ2-1; D gene ambiguous. V was trimmed by 0 bases and J by 8 bases, leaving 9 bases between them. This CDR3 is 13 amino acids long. From germline, CDR1 is SGHRS and CDR2 YFSETQ. The CDR3 DNA sequence: TGCGCCAGCAGCTTGGACCTTAACGATGAGCAGTTCTTC. It translates to CASSLDLNDEQFF.

This chain's CDR3 is CASSWPGANEQYF. The DNA for the CDR3 is TGTGCCAGCAGCTGGCCCGGGGCCAACGAGCAGTACTTC. The gene calls are TRBV7-8 and TRBJ2-7; D tentatively fits TRBD1 or TRBD2 (5 bases each). From germline, CDR1 is SGHVS and CDR2 FQNEAQ. CDR3 length: 13 amino acids. V was trimmed by 4 bases and J by 5 bases, leaving 12 bases between them.

This clonotype appeared once. The V call is TRBV27, the J call TRBJ2-1, with D perhaps matching TRBD1 or TRBD2 (5 bases each). Trimming shortened V by 4 bases and J by 6 bases, and 10 bases separated the two germline ends. CDR1 and CDR2 from the germline V gene are MNHEY and SMNVEV (reference sequence). The CDR3 is made up of 13 amino acids. CDR3 protein: CASSWDVTNEQFF. Here the CDR3 DNA reads TGTGCCAGCAGTTGGGACGTCACCAATGAGCAGTTCTTC.

This clonotype has more than one count but fewer than ten. The rearrangement joins TRBV7-6 to TRBJ1-1, with 8 bases that match TRBD1. CDR3 length: 18 residues. V dropped 2 bases and J dropped 0; count of bases not matched to a gene: 11. Germline CDR1 and CDR2: SGHVS and FNYEAQ. The CDR3 DNA follows: TGTGCCAGCAGCTTACCCTCGGACAGGGAACCTATGAACACTGAAGCTTTCTTT. Protein product: CASSLPSDREPMNTEAFF.

The CDR3 DNA reads as TGTGCCAGCAGTTTATCCCCGAGGACAGGGGGCTTGGCTTTGGCCAACGTCCTGACTTTC. It codes for CASSLSPRTGGLALANVLTF. The chain links TRBV27 to TRBJ2-6, with 11 bases that match TRBD1. The CDR3 runs to 20 residues. With V trimmed by 0 bases and J by 6 bases, 13 bases remained unmatched. Germline loops: CDR1 MNHEY, CDR2 SMNVEV (reference sequence).

V gene TRBV6-5 combines with J gene TRBJ1-1; 12 bases map to TRBD1. Germline V lookup: CDR1 MNHEY, CDR2 SVGAGI. This CDR3 has 17 residues. The J segment lost 3 bases and the V segment lost 5 bases, leaving 10 bases of the junction unmatched. CDR3 sequence: CASSHRDRGPRYTEAFF. The CDR3, as DNA: TGTGCCAGCAGTCACCGGGACAGGGGGCCCAGATACACTGAAGCTTTCTTT.

This clonotype was counted between two and nine times. The CDR3 DNA reads TGTGCCACCAGTGATTTTAGGGGGGATACCGGGGAGCTGTTTTTT. Its translation: CATSDFRGDTGELFF. The chain joins TRBV24-1 to TRBJ2-2; D possibly uses TRBD1 or TRBD2 (6 bases each). Trimming removed 1 base from V and 5 bases from J, with 10 bases in between. The CDR3 is 15 amino acids. Germline V CDR1 and CDR2: KGHDR, SFDVKD.

This clonotype was found many times. The chain links TRBV7-2 to TRBJ1-6; no firm D call. Trimming left V 1 base short and J 5 bases short, with 6 bases between. CDR1 SGHTA and CDR2 FQGNSA come from the germline V gene. There are 14 residues in the CDR3. The CDR3 sequence is CASSLDWNNSPLHF. CDR3 nucleotide sequence: TGTGCCAGCAGCTTAGATTGGAATAATTCACCCCTCCACTTT.

V and J are TRBV2 and TRBJ2-7; unclear D gene. From germline, CDR1 is SNHLY and CDR2 FYNNEI. Trimming took 3 bases from V and 0 from J, leaving 9 bases between them. This CDR3 spans 14 amino acids. The CDR3 here is CASSEGFSSYEQYF. Here the CDR3 DNA reads TGTGCCAGCAGTGAGGGCTTCAGCTCCTACGAGCAGTACTTC.

For the CDR3, the DNA is TGTGCCAGCAGTTACTGGACAGGGGCCGGCTACACCTTC. Translated, it gives CASSYWTGAGYTF. The rearrangement links TRBV6-5 to TRBJ1-2, with 9 bases that match TRBD1. V dropped 1 base and J dropped 8; count of bases not matched to a gene: 2. From germline, CDR1 is MNHEY and CDR2 SVGAGI. This CDR3 is 13 amino acids long.

The chain links TRBV19 to TRBJ1-5; D not certain. Germline V gene sequence: CDR1 LNHDA, CDR2 SQIVND (reference sequence). V was shortened by 9 bases and J by 4 bases, with 16 bases between the two germline ends. This CDR3 has 14 amino acids. The CDR3 sequence: CASTKRQYNQPQHF. The CDR3 coding sequence is TGTGCCAGCACGAAGCGTCAGTATAATCAGCCCCAGCATTTT.

This chain joins TRBV7-8 and TRBJ2-2; TRBD1 matches at 7 bases. This CDR3 contains 14 residues. The germline gives CDR1 SGHVS, CDR2 FQNEAQ. With V trimmed by 5 bases and J by 5 bases, 5 bases remained unmatched. CDR3 nucleotides: TGTGCCAGCAGCGGTACCAGGGGGACCGGGGAGCTGTTTTTT. Translated: CASSGTRGTGELFF. The complete variable domain, with remaining parts taken from reference TRBV7-8 and TRBJ2-2, reads GAGVSQSPRYKVAKRGQDVALRCDPISGHVSLFWYQQALGQGPEFLTYFQNEAQLDKSGLPSDRFFAERPEGSVSTLKIQRTQQEDSAVYLCASSGTRGTGELFFGEGSRLTVL.

This clonotype turned up a few times. The chain recombines TRBV4-1 with TRBJ2-7; D gene unclear. V was cut by 1 base and J by 3 bases, with 10 bases left in between. The CDR3 is made up of 14 amino acids. Germline V gene sequence: CDR1 MGHRA, CDR2 YSYEKL. The CDR3 loop reads CASSQVSGVYEQYF. Written as DNA, the CDR3 is TGCGCCAGCAGCCAAGTATCCGGAGTCTACGAGCAGTACTTC.

The gene calls are TRBV27 and TRBJ1-1; TRBD1 matches 7 bases. Losses at the gene ends were 7 bases for V and 5 bases for J; bases not matched to a gene: 7. CDR1 is MNHEY, CDR2 SMNVEV, per germline (reference sequence). This CDR3 has 13 residues. CDR3 nucleotides: TGTGCCAGCACCTGGACAGGAAGGACTGAAGCTTTCTTT. This gives the protein CASTWTGRTEAFF.

This clonotype has a handful of counts. The chain employs TRBV6-5 and TRBJ2-7; D gene unclear. Germline V gene data show CDR1 as MNHEY and CDR2 as SVGAGI. Deletions cut 0 bases from V and 2 bases from J, with 11 bases between. This CDR3 has 15 residues. In DNA, the CDR3 is TGTGCCAGCAGTTACTCTCCCAGCCTACCCTACGAGCAGTACTTC. Encoded protein: CASSYSPSLPYEQYF.